The sequence of this T cell receptor (beta chain) was determined in a study of beta chain features in type 1 diabetes. Study-wide context: Across all samples, roughly 98,000,000 sorted cells were examined.

General study results and limits: The study left unresolved whether HLA type influences TCRB rearrangement. A pattern of fewer insertions and more deletions at VDJ junctions was seen in type 1 diabetes patients.

As regards this clone: Its antigen remains unknown.

Expressed TCRB transcripts got sequenced, as all isolated RNA was reverse transcribed. The read count averaged around 4 million across naive, central memory and regulatory T cell samples. Measured with immunoSEQ multiplex PCR; TCRdb has only the in-frame clones, and not every one. The sample lists roughly 500,000 clones, 30% occurring once. Between the trimmed V and J ends, which lost 5 bases and 10 bases, there was a span of 14 bases. Per the germline V gene, CDR1 is MGHDK and CDR2 is SYGVNS. The CDR3 sequence is 13 residues long. Sample: naive CD4+ T cells from blood. The TCR comes from a man aged 18-30 years in good health. V is TRBV25-1 and J is TRBJ1-4; maybe TRBD1 (5 bases). CDR3 region: CASSPGGVGKLFF. CDR3 DNA sequence: TGTGCCAGCAGTCCCGGGGGTGTGGGAAAACTGTTTTTT.